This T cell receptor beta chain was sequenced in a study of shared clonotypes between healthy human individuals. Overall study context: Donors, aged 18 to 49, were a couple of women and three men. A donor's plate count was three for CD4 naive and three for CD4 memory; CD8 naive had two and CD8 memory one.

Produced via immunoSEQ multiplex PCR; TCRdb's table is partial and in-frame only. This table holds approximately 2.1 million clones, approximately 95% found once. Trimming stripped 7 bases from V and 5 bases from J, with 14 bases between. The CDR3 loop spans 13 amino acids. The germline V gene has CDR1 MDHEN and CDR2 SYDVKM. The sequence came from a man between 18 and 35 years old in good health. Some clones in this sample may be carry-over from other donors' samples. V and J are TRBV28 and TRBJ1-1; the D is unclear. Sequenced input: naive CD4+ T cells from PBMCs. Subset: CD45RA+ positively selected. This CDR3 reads CASTPRGRTEAFF. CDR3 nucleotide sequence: TGTGCCAGCACCCCTCGAGGCCGGACTGAAGCTTTCTTT.